This T cell receptor (beta chain) appears in the sequencing data of a study of cytomegalovirus exposure and HLA in healthy donors. V trimming: 0 bases; J trimming: 2 bases; junction bases outside the gene matches: 6. The germline gives CDR1 LGHNA, CDR2 YSLEER. The CDR3 consists of 17 residues. Donors were drawn from the approximately 120-subject validation cohort, separate from the approximately 700-subject first cohort. General study points: Subsequent analysis found a tendency for first-cohort TCR clusters to co-occur within the 120 validation repertoires. Rare TCR sequences dominated, though some public TCRs recurred in many donors. TCR beta chains numbering under 200 were designated cytomegalovirus-associated.

The data were produced by immunoSEQ multiplex PCR, yet TCRdb's version contains in-frame clones alone and is incomplete. The sample has approximately 90,000 clones, about 94% seen once. A word on this clone: Antigen: not known.

The sample was PBMCs. The receptor comes from a woman aged 25 to 39 in good health and CMV-seropositive. The rearrangement uses TRBV4-3 and TRBJ2-1, with TRBD2 identical over 8 bases. CDR3 loop: CASSQDIAGGTYNEQFF. For the CDR3, the DNA is TGCGCCAGCAGCCAAGATATCGCGGGAGGTACCTACAATGAGCAGTTCTTC.